The clone carrying this T cell receptor (beta chain) was found a few times. The antigen is not known. For TCR, cDNA came from 5'RACE template switching, which added a universal primer site and UMIs. TCRdb reprocessed the 5' RACE reads with MiXCR, giving one entry per CDR3 protein. The sample has some 220,000 distinct CDR3 sequences, approximately 3% seen once. This specimen belongs to a study of T cells after yellow fever vaccination. About the study: Those fractions that held only low numbers of cells were prepared using the SMART-Seq v4 Ultra Low Input RNA kit. Points from the study as a whole: Boosting was followed by the reappearance of most primary-vaccination clones (around 95% CD4, around 91% CD8). Clonotypes appearing in both CD4 and CD8 compartments existed, and their share was small.

This CDR3 has 16 residues. The germline V gene encodes CDR1 SGHKS and CDR2 YYEKEE (reference sequence). V was clipped by 0 bases and J by 4 bases, with 14 bases between them. The chain employs TRBV5-5 and TRBJ1-5, with D perhaps matching TRBD1 (5 bases). The source of this sequence is a man aged 18 to 29 who received the YFV17D yellow fever vaccine. The sample here was CD4+ T cells sorted from PBMCs, taken 10 days after the yellow fever booster vaccination. Here the CDR3 reads CASSLAVGRVNQPQHF. The CDR3 region has the DNA TGTGCCAGCAGCTTGGCGGTGGGACGGGTAAATCAGCCCCAGCATTTT.